This passage covers 14 T cell receptor beta chains from one sample sequenced in a study of blood T cell repertoires in COVID-19. Clones were sequenced by immunoSEQ multiplex PCR, and TCRdb holds only the in-frame ones, with some missing. The sample comprises some 35,000 clones, about 90% of which are singletons, and more than 13% rests with the top ten. The specimen sequenced was peripheral blood. The receptors were sampled from a man in his sixties with active COVID-19.

The J gene is TRBJ1-6, the V gene TRBV5-6; perhaps TRBD1 as D (6 bases). Per the germline V gene, CDR1 is SGHDT and CDR2 is YYEEEE. V dropped 0 bases and J dropped 11 bases, with 12 bases sitting between them. The CDR3 is 14 amino acids. The CDR3 loop is CASSLGAGAAPLHF. The CDR3 DNA follows: TGTGCCAGCAGCTTGGGGGCAGGGGCGGCACCCCTCCACTTT. Filled out from reference TRBV5-6 and TRBJ1-6, the complete variable domain reads DAGVTQSPTHLIKTRGQQVTLRCSPKSGHDTVSWYQQALGQGPQFIFQYYEEEERQRGNFPDRFSGHQFPNYSSELNVNALLLGDSALYLCASSLGAGAAPLHFGNGTRLTVT.

The chain carries TRBV3-1 (or the pseudogene TRBV3-2) and TRBJ2-1, with TRBD2 matching 13 bases. The germline CDR1 and CDR2 sequences are LGHDT and YNNKEL (reference sequence). The ends lost 2 bases at V and 2 bases at J; junction bases unmatched: 9. This CDR3 is built from 19 residues. The CDR3 is CASSQSGTSGIGPYNEQFF. As DNA, the CDR3 is TGTGCCAGCAGCCAATCGGGGACTAGCGGGATAGGGCCCTACAATGAGCAGTTCTTC.

The V call is TRBV15, the J call TRBJ2-7; TRBD2 agrees at 9 bases. The V and J ends lost 3 bases and 3 bases, in that order; junction bases with no gene match: 21. Germline V lookup: CDR1 LNHNV, CDR2 YYDKDF (reference sequence). CDR3 length: 20 amino acids. For the CDR3, the DNA is TGTGCCACCAGCAGGGTCCGGACTAGCGTTCTTTCGGGATACCTCTACGAGCAGTACTTC. Protein product: CATSRVRTSVLSGYLYEQYF.

This clone was seen a single time. The J gene is TRBJ2-7, the V gene TRBV19; possibly TRBD1 for D (5 bases). Between the trimmed V and J ends, which lost 0 bases and 1 base, there was a span of 16 bases. This CDR3 comprises 17 residues. The germline gives CDR1 LNHDA, CDR2 SQIVND (reference sequence). The CDR3 sequence: CASSIDLSTGGSYEQYF. The CDR3, as DNA: TGTGCCAGTAGTATAGATCTTTCCACAGGCGGTTCCTACGAGCAGTACTTC.

The chain uses TRBV20-1 and TRBJ1-2, with D tentatively TRBD1 (5 bases). CDR1 is DFQATT, CDR2 SNEGSKA, per germline (reference sequence). CDR3 size: 10 residues. The DNA of the CDR3 is TGCAGAGCACGGACAAGTGGCTACACCTTC. Translation: CRARTSGYTF.

The chain has TRBV7-9 and TRBJ2-5; 7 bases map to TRBD2. Trimming took 11 bases from V and 1 from J; bases not matched to a gene: 7. The CDR3 totals 13 residues. Germline loops: CDR1 SEHNR, CDR2 FQNEAQ (reference sequence). CDR3: CAQTGRAQETQYF. The CDR3 coding sequence is TGTGCCCAAACGGGGAGGGCCCAAGAGACCCAGTACTTC.

The CDR3 here is CASSLEGTGATYEQYF. Here the CDR3 DNA reads TGTGCCAGCAGCTTAGAGGGGACAGGGGCAACCTACGAGCAGTACTTC. The rearrangement uses TRBV7-9 and TRBJ2-7, with 10 bases matching TRBD1. There are 16 residues in the CDR3. The V segment lost 1 base and the J segment 2 bases; nucleotides outside the gene matches: 5. Germline V CDR1 and CDR2: SEHNR, FQNEAQ (reference sequence).

The chain joins TRBV7-6 to TRBJ2-1, with 8 positions matching TRBD2. The germline CDR1 and CDR2 sequences are SGHVS and FNYEAQ. This CDR3 region has 16 residues. V lost 0 bases to trimming and J lost 12 bases; unmatched junction nucleotides: 13. Here the CDR3 DNA reads TGTGCCAGCAGCTTAGCGCAAGCGGGAGTTTCCCCGCTGCAGTTCTTC. Amino acid sequence: CASSLAQAGVSPLQFF.

The genes are TRBV4-1 and TRBJ2-2; TRBD1 matches at 9 bases. Germline V gene lookup returns CDR1 MGHRA and CDR2 YSYEKL. This CDR3 is 18 amino acids long. V lost 2 bases to trimming and J lost 4 bases; unmatched junction nucleotides: 11. CDR3 amino acids: CASSQYFRGTGRTGELFF. The CDR3 nucleotides are TGCGCCAGCAGCCAATACTTTAGGGGGACAGGGCGCACCGGGGAGCTGTTTTTT.

V gene TRBV10-2 combines with J gene TRBJ2-1, with 7 bases that match TRBD1. The germline V gene encodes CDR1 WSHSY and CDR2 SAAADI. V was clipped by 2 bases and J by 4 bases; unmatched bases: 5. The CDR3 is made up of 15 amino acids. DNA for the CDR3: TGCGCCAGCAGTGAGCCGCGGACAGGATACAATGAGCAGTTCTTC. Translated: CASSEPRTGYNEQFF.

This chain uses TRBV6-5 with TRBJ1-2; TRBD1 matches at 12 bases. Per germline, CDR1 MNHEY and CDR2 SVGAGI. This CDR3 has 13 residues. The ends lost 4 bases at V and 9 bases at J; junction bases unmatched: 3. The CDR3 nucleotides are TGTGCCAGCAGTTCTGGGACAGGGGGCCGCTACACCTTC. Its protein is CASSSGTGGRYTF.

J is TRBJ1-1 and V is TRBV5-1, with D possibly TRBD1 on 6 matching bases. The ends were cut back, 0 bases at V and 4 bases at J, with 13 bases in the middle. In germline, CDR1 is SGHRS, CDR2 YFSETQ. The CDR3 sequence is 15 residues long. The CDR3 DNA sequence: TGCGCCAGCAGCTTGGAGGGGGGGCGAGGCACTGAAGCTTTCTTT. It codes for CASSLEGGRGTEAFF.

This clone showed up just once. The V call is TRBV6-1, the J call TRBJ2-1; 12 bases are shared with TRBD2. The CDR3 loop spans 16 amino acids. Germline V gene data show CDR1 as MNHNS and CDR2 as SASEGT. V dropped 4 bases and J dropped 7; count of bases not matched to a gene: 8. The chain's CDR3 is CASSGLAGEGRNEQFF. The CDR3 coding sequence is TGTGCCAGCAGTGGACTAGCGGGAGAGGGTAGGAATGAGCAGTTCTTC.

Here the CDR3 DNA reads TGCGCCAGCAGCTCCGGGACTTCAAACAATGAGCAGTTCTTC. Its translation: CASSSGTSNNEQFF. This chain connects TRBV5-1 to TRBJ2-1; the D gene is possibly TRBD2 (6 bases). V was clipped by 3 bases and J by 5 bases, with 12 bases between them. The CDR3 loop spans 14 amino acids. In germline, CDR1 is SGHRS, CDR2 YFSETQ.